A selection of T cell receptor beta chains follows, all from one sample in a study of graft-versus-host responses after intestinal transplantation. Libraries were prepared by immunoSEQ multiplex PCR; TCRdb keeps only in-frame clonotypes and omits some of them. The repertoire holds about 78,000 clones, with roughly 84% as singletons. These receptors have no identified antigens. The sample in question was unstimulated CD8+ T cells sorted from spleen or lymph node cells, obtained before transplant. The receptors stem from a human donor who was the organ donor for an intestinal transplant. The CDR3 runs from the conserved cysteine through the conserved F or W. The D gene is left open where the match is weak. Some rows mark clone size as missing; the rest say once, few, many or name a class of expanded clone.

-	-	TRBV28	TRBJ2-7	CASSLCPLGSQVLGSYEQYF	TGTGCCAGCAGTTTATGCCCCCTCGGTTCGCAGGTACTTGGCTCCTACGAGCAGTACTTC
-	TRBD2	TRBV6-4	TRBJ2-3	CASSDGLATDTQYF	TGTGCCAGCAGTGACGGACTAGCCACAGATACGCAGTATTTT
-	TRBD2	TRBV11-2	TRBJ2-2	CASSSVTGTSDRGELFF	TGTGCCAGCAGCTCAGTAACCGGGACTAGCGATCGCGGGGAGCTGTTTTTT
-	-	TRBV27	TRBJ1-1	CASSLNAGAPDTEAFF	TGTGCCAGCAGTTTGAATGCGGGGGCCCCGGACACTGAAGCTTTCTTT
-	-	TRBV4-1	TRBJ2-7	CASSQEPPSYYEQYF	TGCGCCAGCAGCCAAGAACCGCCTTCGTACTACGAGCAGTACTTC
-	TRBD1	TRBV5-4	TRBJ2-5	CASSSDRQETQYF	TGTGCCAGCAGCTCGGACAGGCAAGAGACCCAGTACTTC
-	-	TRBV9	TRBJ2-2	CASSVDTGMLGGELFF	TGTGCCAGCAGCGTAGACACAGGGATGTTAGGCGGGGAGCTGTTTTTT
-	-	TRBV20-1	TRBJ2-7	CSARRLNEQYF	TGCAGTGCTAGAAGACTCAACGAGCAGTACTTC
few	-	TRBV4-1	TRBJ1-6	CASSRWSSYNSPLHF	TGCGCCAGCAGCCGTTGGAGCTCCTATAATTCACCCCTCCACTTT
-	-	TRBV27	TRBJ1-1	CASSIDLGDTEAFF	TGTGCCAGCAGTATAGACCTGGGGGACACTGAAGCTTTCTTT
once	TRBD1	TRBV4-1	TRBJ1-5	CASSQDPQGFDQPQHF	TGCGCCAGCAGCCAAGATCCACAGGGGTTCGATCAGCCCCAGCATTTT
few	-	TRBV10-3	TRBJ2-6	CAISEGTSGANVLTF	TGTGCCATCAGTGAGGGGACCTCTGGGGCCAACGTCCTGACTTTC
-	TRBD1	TRBV5-1	TRBJ2-7	CASSLAQGAALSYEQYF	TGCGCCAGCAGCTTGGCACAGGGGGCAGCCCTCTCCTACGAGCAGTACTTC
-	-	TRBV18	TRBJ1-1	CASSPVTVAFF	TGTGCCAGCTCACCAGTCACAGTAGCTTTCTTT
-	TRBD1	TRBV6-6	TRBJ1-2	CASGTGPDVLDYGYTF	TGTGCCAGCGGGACAGGTCCCGACGTTTTGGACTATGGCTACACCTTC
few	-	TRBV10-3	TRBJ2-7	CAIREDYEQYF	TGTGCCATCAGGGAAGACTACGAGCAGTACTTC
-	TRBD1	TRBV28	TRBJ1-5	CASSAGQTFNQPQHF	TGTGCCAGCAGTGCGGGACAGACTTTCAATCAGCCCCAGCATTTT
-	-	TRBV6-5	TRBJ2-3	CASSYSGGGLTDTQYF	TGTGCCAGCAGTTACTCGGGGGGGGGCCTGACAGATACGCAGTATTTT
-	-	TRBV4-2	TRBJ2-7	CASSQMLENYEQYF	TGTGCCAGCAGCCAGATGTTAGAAAACTACGAGCAGTACTTC
-	-	TRBV28	TRBJ1-1	CASSGGRVLNTEAFF	TGTGCCAGCAGTGGAGGTAGAGTTTTGAACACTGAAGCTTTCTTT
-	-	TRBV30	TRBJ2-3	CAWSQGGFDTFSTDTQYF	TGTGCCTGGAGCCAAGGGGGGTTCGACACGTTTAGCACAGATACGCAGTATTTT
-	-	TRBV9	TRBJ2-7	CASLAGDEQYF	TGTGCCAGCTTAGCAGGCGACGAGCAGTACTTC
-	-	TRBV4-2	TRBJ2-7	CASSQNRYSYEQYF	TGTGCCAGCAGCCAAAACAGGTACTCCTACGAGCAGTACTTC
-	-	TRBV7-9	TRBJ1-2	CASSLGLVGMGYTF	TGTGCCAGCAGCTTAGGCCTGGTAGGGATGGGCTACACCTTC
-	TRBD1	TRBV10-3	TRBJ2-5	CAISGGQGLETQYF	TGTGCCATCAGTGGAGGACAGGGCCTCGAGACCCAGTACTTC
few	-	TRBV5-8	TRBJ2-1	CASSPQGGNEQFF	TGTGCCAGCAGCCCCCAAGGTGGGAATGAGCAGTTCTTC
once	-	TRBV16	TRBJ1-2	CASSPRLRGSYGYTF	TGTGCCAGCAGCCCACGATTGAGGGGAAGCTATGGCTACACCTTC
once	-	TRBV10-2	TRBJ2-7	CASSVSWRGDGQYF	TGCGCCAGCAGTGTCTCCTGGCGTGGGGACGGGCAGTACTTC
-	-	TRBV19	TRBJ2-7	CATSVTGSSYEQYF	TGTGCCACCTCTGTAACAGGGTCATCCTACGAGCAGTACTTC
-	-	TRBV25-1	TRBJ1-5	CASSEYKTDQPQHF	TGTGCCAGCAGTGAATATAAGACTGATCAGCCCCAGCATTTT
-	-	TRBV9	TRBJ1-2	CASSVEPAPLYGYTF	TGTGCCAGCAGCGTAGAGCCAGCCCCACTCTATGGCTACACCTTC
few	-	TRBV4-1	TRBJ1-2	CASSQVSWEGDGYTF	TGCGCCAGCAGCCAAGTGTCTTGGGAGGGGGATGGCTACACCTTC
-	-	TRBV28	TRBJ2-2	CAGPHRLSGSTGELFF	TGTGCCGGACCCCACAGGTTGTCGGGTTCAACCGGGGAGCTGTTTTTT
-	TRBD1	TRBV28	TRBJ1-6	CATRTGSSYNSPLHF	TGTGCCACCCGGACAGGGAGCTCCTATAATTCACCCCTCCACTTT
-	TRBD1	TRBV5-5	TRBJ2-7	CASSRGQVVYEQYF	TGTGCCAGCAGCCGGGGACAGGTCGTCTACGAGCAGTACTTC
-	-	TRBV11-2	TRBJ2-7	CASSSQVTYEQYF	TGTGCCAGCAGCTCTCAGGTTACTTACGAGCAGTACTTC
-	-	TRBV11-3	TRBJ2-7	CASSRDWNEQYF	TGTGCCAGCAGCAGGGACTGGAACGAGCAGTACTTC
-	TRBD1	TRBV19	TRBJ1-6	CARGQGRNSPLHF	TGTGCCAGAGGACAGGGTAGGAATTCACCCCTCCACTTT
-	-	TRBV6-5	TRBJ2-2	CASKPGLDTGELFF	TGTGCCAGCAAACCGGGACTCGACACCGGGGAGCTGTTTTTT
-	TRBD2	TRBV2	TRBJ2-3	CASGFTSGGVQWDTQYF	TGTGCCAGCGGGTTTACTAGCGGGGGTGTACAATGGGATACGCAGTATTTT
-	TRBD1	TRBV19	TRBJ1-2	CASSISDRGYGYTF	TGTGCCAGTAGTATCTCCGACAGGGGATATGGCTACACCTTC
-	-	TRBV2	TRBJ1-1	CASMGNTEAFF	TGTGCCAGCATGGGGAACACTGAAGCTTTCTTT
once	-	TRBV28	TRBJ1-4	CASSLCFPCPGHLTEKLFF	TGTGCCAGCAGTTTATGCTTCCCTTGTCCGGGTCATCTTACCGAAAAACTGTTTTTT
-	-	TRBV27	TRBJ2-1	CASSYGGSSYNEQFF	TGTGCCAGCAGTTATGGGGGGTCTAGTTACAATGAGCAGTTCTTC
-	TRBD1	TRBV15	TRBJ1-4	CATSRGRQGLYEKLFF	TGTGCCACCAGCAGAGGTCGACAGGGCCTTTATGAAAAACTGTTTTTT
-	-	TRBV7-9	TRBJ2-5	CASSLVQATQTQYF	TGTGCCAGCAGCTTAGTTCAGGCGACGCAGACCCAGTACTTC
-	-	TRBV4-1	TRBJ1-5	CASSQDESRQPQHF	TGCGCCAGCAGCCAAGATGAGTCGAGGCAGCCCCAGCATTTT
-	-	TRBV6-4	TRBJ2-3	CASSEGGHTDTQYF	TGTGCCAGCAGTGAGGGGGGACACACAGATACGCAGTATTTT